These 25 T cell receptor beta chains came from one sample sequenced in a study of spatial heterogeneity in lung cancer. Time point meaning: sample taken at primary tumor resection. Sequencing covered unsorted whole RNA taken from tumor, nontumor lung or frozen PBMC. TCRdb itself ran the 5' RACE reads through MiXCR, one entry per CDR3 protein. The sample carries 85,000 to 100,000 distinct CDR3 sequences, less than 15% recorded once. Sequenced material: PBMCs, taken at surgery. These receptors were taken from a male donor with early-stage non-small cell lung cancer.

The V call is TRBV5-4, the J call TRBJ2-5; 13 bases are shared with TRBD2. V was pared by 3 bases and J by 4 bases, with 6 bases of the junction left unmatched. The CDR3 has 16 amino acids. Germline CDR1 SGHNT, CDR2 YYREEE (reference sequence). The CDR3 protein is CASSSGLAGVRETQYF. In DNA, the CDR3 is TGTGCCAGCAGCTCCGGACTAGCGGGAGTTCGAGAGACCCAGTACTTC. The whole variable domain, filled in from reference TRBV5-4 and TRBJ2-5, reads ETGVTQSPTHLIKTRGQQVTLRCSSQSGHNTVSWYQQALGQGPQFIFQYYREEENGRGNFPPRFSGLQFPNYSSELNVNALELDDSALYLCASSSGLAGVRETQYFGPGTRLLVL.

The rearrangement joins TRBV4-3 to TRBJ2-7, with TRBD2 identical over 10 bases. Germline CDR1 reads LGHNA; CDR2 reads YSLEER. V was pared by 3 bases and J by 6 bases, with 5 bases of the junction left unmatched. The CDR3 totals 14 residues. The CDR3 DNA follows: TGCGCCAGCAGCCACGGGACTAGCGCAGGCGAGCAGTACTTC. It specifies CASSHGTSAGEQYF.

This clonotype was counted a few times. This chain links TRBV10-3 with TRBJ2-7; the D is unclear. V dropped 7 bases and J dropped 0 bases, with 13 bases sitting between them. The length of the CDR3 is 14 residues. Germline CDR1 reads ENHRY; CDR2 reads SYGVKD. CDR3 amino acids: CAIKARTDSYEQYF. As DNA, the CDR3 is TGTGCCATCAAAGCCCGGACGGACTCCTACGAGCAGTACTTC.

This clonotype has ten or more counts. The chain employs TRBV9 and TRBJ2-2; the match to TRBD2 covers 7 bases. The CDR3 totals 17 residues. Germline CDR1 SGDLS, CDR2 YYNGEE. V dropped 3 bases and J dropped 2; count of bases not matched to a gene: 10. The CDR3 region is CASSAPWGGGNTGELFF. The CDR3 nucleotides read TGTGCCAGCAGCGCCCCCTGGGGCGGGGGAAACACCGGGGAGCTGTTTTTT.

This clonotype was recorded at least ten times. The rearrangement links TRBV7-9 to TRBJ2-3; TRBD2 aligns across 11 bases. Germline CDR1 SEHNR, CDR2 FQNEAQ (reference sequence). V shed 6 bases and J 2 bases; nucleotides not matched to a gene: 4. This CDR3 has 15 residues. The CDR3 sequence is CASRPLAGDTDTQYF. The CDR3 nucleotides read TGTGCCAGCAGGCCACTAGCGGGGGACACAGATACGCAGTATTTT.

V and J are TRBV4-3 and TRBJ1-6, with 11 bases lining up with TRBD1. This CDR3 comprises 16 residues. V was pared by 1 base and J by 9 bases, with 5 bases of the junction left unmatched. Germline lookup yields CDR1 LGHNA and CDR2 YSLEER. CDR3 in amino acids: CASSQVGTGGTSPLHF. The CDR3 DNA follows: TGCGCCAGCAGCCAAGTAGGGACAGGGGGTACTTCACCCCTCCACTTT.

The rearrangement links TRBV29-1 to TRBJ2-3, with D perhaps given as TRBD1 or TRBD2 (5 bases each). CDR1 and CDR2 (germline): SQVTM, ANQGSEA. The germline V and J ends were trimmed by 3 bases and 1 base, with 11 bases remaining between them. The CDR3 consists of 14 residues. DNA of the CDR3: TGCAGCGTTGATGGCCGGGGCCGCACAGATACGCAGTATTTT. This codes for CSVDGRGRTDTQYF.

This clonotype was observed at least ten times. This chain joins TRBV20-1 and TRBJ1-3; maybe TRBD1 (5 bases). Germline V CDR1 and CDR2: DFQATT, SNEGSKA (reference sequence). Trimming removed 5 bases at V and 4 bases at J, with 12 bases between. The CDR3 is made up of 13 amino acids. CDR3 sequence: CSAQGDDGNTIYF. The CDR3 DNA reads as TGCAGTGCTCAAGGGGACGACGGAAACACCATATATTTT.

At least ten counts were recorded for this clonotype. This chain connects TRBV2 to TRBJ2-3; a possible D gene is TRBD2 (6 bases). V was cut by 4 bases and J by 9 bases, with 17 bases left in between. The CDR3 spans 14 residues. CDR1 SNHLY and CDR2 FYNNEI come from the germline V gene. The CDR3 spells CASSGDSWGGTQYF. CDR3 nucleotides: TGTGCCAGCAGTGGGGACTCATGGGGCGGCACGCAGTATTTT. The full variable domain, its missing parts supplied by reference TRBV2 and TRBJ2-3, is EPEVTQTPSHQVTQMGQEVILRCVPISNHLYFYWYRQILGQKVEFLVSFYNNEISEKSEIFDDQFSVERPDGSNFTLKIRSTKLEDSAMYFCASSGDSWGGTQYFGPGTRLTVL.

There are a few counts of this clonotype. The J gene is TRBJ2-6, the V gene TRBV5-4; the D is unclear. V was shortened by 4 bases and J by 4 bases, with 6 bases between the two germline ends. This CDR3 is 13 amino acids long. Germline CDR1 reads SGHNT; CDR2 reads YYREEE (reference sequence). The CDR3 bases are TGTGCCAGCAGCGGGAAGGGGGCCAACGTCCTGACTTTC. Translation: CASSGKGANVLTF.

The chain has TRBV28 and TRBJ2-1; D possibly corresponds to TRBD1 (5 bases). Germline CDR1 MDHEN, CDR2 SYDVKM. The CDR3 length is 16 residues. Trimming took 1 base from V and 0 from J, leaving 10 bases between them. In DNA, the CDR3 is TGTGCCAGCAGTTTATCAGGGAACCCCTCCTACAATGAGCAGTTCTTC. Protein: CASSLSGNPSYNEQFF.

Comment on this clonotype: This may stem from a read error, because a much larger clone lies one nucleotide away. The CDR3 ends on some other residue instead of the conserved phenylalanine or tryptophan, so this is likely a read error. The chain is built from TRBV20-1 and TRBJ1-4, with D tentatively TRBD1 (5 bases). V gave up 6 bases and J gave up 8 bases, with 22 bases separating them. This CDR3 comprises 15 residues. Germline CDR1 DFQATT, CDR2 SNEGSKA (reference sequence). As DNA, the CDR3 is TGCAGTGCGTTCCAAGGTGGGGGTCCAACGGAAAAACTGTTTTTA. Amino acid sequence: CSAFQGGGPTEKLFL.

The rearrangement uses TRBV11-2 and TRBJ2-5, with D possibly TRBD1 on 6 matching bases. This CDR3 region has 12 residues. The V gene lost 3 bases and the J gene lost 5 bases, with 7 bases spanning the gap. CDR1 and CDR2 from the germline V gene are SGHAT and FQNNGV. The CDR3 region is CASSFQGETQYF. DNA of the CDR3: TGTGCCAGCAGCTTCCAGGGGGAGACCCAGTACTTC.

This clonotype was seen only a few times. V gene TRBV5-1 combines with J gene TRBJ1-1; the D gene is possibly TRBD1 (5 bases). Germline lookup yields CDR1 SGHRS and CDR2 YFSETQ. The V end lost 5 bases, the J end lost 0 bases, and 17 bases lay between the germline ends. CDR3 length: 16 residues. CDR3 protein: CASSFTGQPMNTEAFF. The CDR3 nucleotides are TGCGCCAGCAGTTTCACAGGACAACCAATGAACACTGAAGCTTTCTTT. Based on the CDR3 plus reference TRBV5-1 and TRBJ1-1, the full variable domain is KAGVTQTPRYLIKTRGQQVTLSCSPISGHRSVSWYQQTPGQGLQFLFEYFSETQRNKGNFPGRFSGRQFSNSRSEMNVSTLELGDSALYLCASSFTGQPMNTEAFFGQGTRLTVV.

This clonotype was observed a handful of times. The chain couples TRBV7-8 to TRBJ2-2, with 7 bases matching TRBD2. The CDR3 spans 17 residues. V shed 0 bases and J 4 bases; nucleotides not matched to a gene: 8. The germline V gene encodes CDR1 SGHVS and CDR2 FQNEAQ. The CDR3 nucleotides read TGTGCCAGCAGCTTAGCGCAGGCTAGCGGCGGCACCGGGGAGCTGTTTTTT. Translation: CASSLAQASGGTGELFF.

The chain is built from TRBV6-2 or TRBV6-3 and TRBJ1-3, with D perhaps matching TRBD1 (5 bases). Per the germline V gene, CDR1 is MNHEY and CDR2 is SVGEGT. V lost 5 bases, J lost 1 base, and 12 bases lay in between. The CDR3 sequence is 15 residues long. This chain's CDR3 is CASSPGTLSGNTIYF. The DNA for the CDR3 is TGTGCCAGCAGTCCCGGGACGCTATCTGGAAACACCATATATTTT.

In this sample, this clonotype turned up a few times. CDR3 protein: CASRDFSGNTIYF. CDR3 sequence (DNA): TGTGCCAGCAGGGATTTCTCTGGAAACACCATATATTTT. The chain links TRBV27 to TRBJ1-3; D ambiguous. The germline CDR1 and CDR2 sequences are MNHEY and SMNVEV (reference sequence). CDR3 size: 13 residues. V lost 6 bases, J lost 0 bases, and 6 bases lay in between.

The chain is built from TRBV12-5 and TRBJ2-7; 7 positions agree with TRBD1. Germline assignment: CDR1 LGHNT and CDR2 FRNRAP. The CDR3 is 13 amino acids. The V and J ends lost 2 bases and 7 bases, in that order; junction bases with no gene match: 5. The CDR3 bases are TGTGCTAGTGGTTTGAAGGACAGGCGGGAGCAGTACTTC. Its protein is CASGLKDRREQYF.

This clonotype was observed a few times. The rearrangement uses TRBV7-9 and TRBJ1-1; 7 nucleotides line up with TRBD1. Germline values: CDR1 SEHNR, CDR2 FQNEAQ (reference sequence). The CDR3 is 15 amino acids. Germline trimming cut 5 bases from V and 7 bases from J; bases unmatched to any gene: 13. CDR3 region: CASSLVGGRDSEAFF. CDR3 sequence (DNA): TGTGCCAGCAGCCTAGTCGGGGGCAGGGACAGTGAAGCTTTCTTT.

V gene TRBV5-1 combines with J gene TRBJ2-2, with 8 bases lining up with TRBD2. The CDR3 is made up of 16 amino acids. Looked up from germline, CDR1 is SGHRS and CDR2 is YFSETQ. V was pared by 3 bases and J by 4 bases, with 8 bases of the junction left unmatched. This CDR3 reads CASSSQSGSGTGELFF. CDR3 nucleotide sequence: TGCGCCAGCAGCTCCCAAAGCGGGAGCGGCACCGGGGAGCTGTTTTTT. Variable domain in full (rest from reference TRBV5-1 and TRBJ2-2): KAGVTQTPRYLIKTRGQQVTLSCSPISGHRSVSWYQQTPGQGLQFLFEYFSETQRNKGNFPGRFSGRQFSNSRSEMNVSTLELGDSALYLCASSSQSGSGTGELFFGEGSRLTVL.

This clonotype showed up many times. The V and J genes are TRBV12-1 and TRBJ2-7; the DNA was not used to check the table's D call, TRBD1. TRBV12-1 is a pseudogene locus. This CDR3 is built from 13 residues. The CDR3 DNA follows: TGTGCCAGGAAGGGACAGGTTATCTACGAGCAGTACTTC. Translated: CARKGQVIYEQYF.

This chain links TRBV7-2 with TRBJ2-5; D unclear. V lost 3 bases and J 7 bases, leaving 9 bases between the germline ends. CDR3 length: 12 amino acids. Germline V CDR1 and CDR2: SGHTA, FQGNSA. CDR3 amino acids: CASSLPPGTQYF. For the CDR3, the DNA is TGTGCCAGCAGCTTGCCCCCAGGGACCCAGTACTTC.

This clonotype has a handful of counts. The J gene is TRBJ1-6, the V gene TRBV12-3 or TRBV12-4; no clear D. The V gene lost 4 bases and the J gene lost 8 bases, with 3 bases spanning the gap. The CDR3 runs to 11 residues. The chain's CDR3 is CASSSDSPLHF. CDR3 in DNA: TGTGCCAGCAGTTCTGATTCACCCCTCCACTTT.

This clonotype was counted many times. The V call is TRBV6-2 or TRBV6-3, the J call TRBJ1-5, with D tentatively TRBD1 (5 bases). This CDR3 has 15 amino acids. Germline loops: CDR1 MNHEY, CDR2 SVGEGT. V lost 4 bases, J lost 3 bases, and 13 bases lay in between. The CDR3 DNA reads TGTGCCAGCAGTTCCCGACAGACCACCAATCAGCCCCAGCATTTT. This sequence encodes CASSSRQTTNQPQHF.

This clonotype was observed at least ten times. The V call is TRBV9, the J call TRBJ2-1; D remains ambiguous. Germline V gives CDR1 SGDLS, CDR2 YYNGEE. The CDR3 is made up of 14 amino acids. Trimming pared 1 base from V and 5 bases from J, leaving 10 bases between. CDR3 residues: CASSVNSRDNEQFF. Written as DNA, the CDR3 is TGTGCCAGCAGCGTAAACAGTAGAGACAATGAGCAGTTCTTC.